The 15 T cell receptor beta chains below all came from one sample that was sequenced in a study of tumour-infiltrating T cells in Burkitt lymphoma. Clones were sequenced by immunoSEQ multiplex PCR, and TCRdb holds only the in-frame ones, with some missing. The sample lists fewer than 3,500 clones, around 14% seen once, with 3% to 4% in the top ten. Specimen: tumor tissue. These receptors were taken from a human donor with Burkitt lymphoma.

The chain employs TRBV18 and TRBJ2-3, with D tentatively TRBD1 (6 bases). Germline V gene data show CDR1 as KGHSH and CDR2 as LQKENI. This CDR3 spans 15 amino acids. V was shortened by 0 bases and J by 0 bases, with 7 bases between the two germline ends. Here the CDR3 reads CASSPPGASTDTQYF. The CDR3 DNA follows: TGTGCCAGCTCACCACCGGGGGCTAGCACAGATACGCAGTATTTT.

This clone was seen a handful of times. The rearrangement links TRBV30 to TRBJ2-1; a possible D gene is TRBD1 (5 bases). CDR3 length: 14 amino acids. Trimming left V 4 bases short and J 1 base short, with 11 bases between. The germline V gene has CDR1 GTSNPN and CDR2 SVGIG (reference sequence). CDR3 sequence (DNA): TGTGCCTGGAATTCGCAGGGTTCCTACAATGAGCAGTTCTTC. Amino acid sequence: CAWNSQGSYNEQFF.

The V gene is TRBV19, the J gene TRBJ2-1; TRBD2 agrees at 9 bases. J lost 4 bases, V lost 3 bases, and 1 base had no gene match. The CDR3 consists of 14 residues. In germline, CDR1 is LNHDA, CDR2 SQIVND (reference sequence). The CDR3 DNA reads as TGTGCCAGTAGTATGACTAGCGGATACAATGAGCAGTTCTTC. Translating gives CASSMTSGYNEQFF.

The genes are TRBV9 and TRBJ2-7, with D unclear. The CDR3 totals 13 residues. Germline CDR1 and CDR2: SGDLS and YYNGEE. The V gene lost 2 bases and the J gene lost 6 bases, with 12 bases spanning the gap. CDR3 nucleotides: TGTGCCAGCAGCGTTGAGGCCGAGAGCGAGCAGTACTTC. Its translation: CASSVEAESEQYF.

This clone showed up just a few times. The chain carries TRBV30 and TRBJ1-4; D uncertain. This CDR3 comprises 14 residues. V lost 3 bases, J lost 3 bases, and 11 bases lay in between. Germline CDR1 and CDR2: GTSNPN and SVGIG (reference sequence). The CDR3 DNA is TGTGCCTGGAGGGTACCGGAGGCTAATGAAAAACTGTTTTTT. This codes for CAWRVPEANEKLFF. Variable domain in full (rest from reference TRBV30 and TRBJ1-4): SQTIHQWPATLVQPVGSPLSLECTVEGTSNPNLYWYRQAAGRGLQLLFYSVGIGQISSEVPQNLSASRPQDRQFILSSKKLLLSDSGFYLCAWRVPEANEKLFFGSGTQLSVL.

As DNA, the CDR3 is TGTGCCTGGAGGCGGACGCTTACGAACACTGAAGCTTTCTTT. Translation: CAWRRTLTNTEAFF. The chain carries TRBV30 and TRBJ1-1; D is undetermined. Trimming took 3 bases from V and 1 from J, leaving 12 bases between them. Germline V lookup: CDR1 GTSNPN, CDR2 SVGIG (reference sequence). CDR3 size: 14 residues.

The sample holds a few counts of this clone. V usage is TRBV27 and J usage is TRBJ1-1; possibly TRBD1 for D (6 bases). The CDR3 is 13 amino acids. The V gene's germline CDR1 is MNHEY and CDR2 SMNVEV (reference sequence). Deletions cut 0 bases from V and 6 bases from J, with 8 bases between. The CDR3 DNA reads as TGTGCCAGCAGTTTATCGTGGACAGCTGAAGCTTTCTTT. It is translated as CASSLSWTAEAFF.

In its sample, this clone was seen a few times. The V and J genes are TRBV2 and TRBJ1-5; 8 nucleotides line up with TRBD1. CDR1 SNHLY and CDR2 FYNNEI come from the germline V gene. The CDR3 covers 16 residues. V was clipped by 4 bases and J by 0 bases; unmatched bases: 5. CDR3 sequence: CASSGDRGHSNQPQHF. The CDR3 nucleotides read TGTGCCAGCAGTGGAGACAGGGGCCATAGCAATCAGCCCCAGCATTTT.

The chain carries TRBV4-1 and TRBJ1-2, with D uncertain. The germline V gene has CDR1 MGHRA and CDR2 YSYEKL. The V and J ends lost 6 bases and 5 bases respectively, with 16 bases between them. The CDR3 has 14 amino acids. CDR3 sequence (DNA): TGCGCCAGCAGTCCGGGCCTGACATTTTATGGCTACACCTTC. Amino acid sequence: CASSPGLTFYGYTF.

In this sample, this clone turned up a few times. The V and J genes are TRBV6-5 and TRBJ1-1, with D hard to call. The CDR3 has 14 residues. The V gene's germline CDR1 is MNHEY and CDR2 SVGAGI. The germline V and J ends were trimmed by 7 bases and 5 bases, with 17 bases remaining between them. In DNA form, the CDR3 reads TGTGCCAGCACCTCTCACGGCGTGGGGACTGAAGCTTTCTTT. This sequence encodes CASTSHGVGTEAFF.

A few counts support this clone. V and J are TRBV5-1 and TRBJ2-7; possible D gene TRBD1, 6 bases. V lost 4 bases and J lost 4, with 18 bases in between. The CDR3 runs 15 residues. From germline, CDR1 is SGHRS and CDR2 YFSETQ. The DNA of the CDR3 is TGCGCCAGCAGCAAGGACAGACCTACAGAGTACGAGCAGTACTTC. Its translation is CASSKDRPTEYEQYF.

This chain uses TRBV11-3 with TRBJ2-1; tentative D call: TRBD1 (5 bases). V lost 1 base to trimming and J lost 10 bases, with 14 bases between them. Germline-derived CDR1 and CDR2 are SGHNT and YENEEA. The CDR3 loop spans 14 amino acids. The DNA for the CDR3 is TGTGCCAGCAGCTTAGCTCTAGGGGCCGGAGAGCAGTTCTTC. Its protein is CASSLALGAGEQFF.

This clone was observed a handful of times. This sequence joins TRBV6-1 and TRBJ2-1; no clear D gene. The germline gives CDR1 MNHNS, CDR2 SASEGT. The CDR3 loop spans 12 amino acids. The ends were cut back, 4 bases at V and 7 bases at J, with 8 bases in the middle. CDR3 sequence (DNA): TGTGCCAGCAGTGGCAGTGGGAATGAGCAGTTCTTC. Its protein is CASSGSGNEQFF.

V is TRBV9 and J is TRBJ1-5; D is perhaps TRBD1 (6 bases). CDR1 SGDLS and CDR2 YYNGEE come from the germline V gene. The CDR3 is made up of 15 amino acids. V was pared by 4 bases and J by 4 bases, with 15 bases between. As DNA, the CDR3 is TGTGCCAGCAGCAACCGGGACACCCCAAATCAGCCCCAGCATTTT. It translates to CASSNRDTPNQPQHF. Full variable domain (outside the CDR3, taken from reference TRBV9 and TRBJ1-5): DSGVTQTPKHLITATGQRVTLRCSPRSGDLSVYWYQQSLDQGLQFLIQYYNGEERAKGNILERFSAQQFPDLHSELNLSSLELGDSALYFCASSNRDTPNQPQHFGDGTRLSIL.

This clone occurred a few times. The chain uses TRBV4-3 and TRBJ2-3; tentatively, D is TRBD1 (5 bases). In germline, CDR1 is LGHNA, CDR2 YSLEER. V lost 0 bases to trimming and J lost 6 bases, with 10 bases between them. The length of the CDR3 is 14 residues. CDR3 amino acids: CASSQDDQGDTQYF. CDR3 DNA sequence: TGCGCCAGCAGCCAAGATGACCAGGGCGATACGCAGTATTTT.